The source of this T cell receptor beta chain is a study of blood T cell repertoires in COVID-19. For the study at large: In each case, the material was cDNA or gDNA derived from T cells, B-cell-depleted T cells, or PBMCs.

Authors' methods: The authors estimated nucleated cell counts from reference gene primer amplification. Clones were sequenced by immunoSEQ multiplex PCR, and TCRdb holds only the in-frame ones, with some missing. V and J calls and clone size are those listed in that table; D and trimming were worked out from the DNA. Altogether about 130,000 clones are present, 70% to 85% being singletons, with the ten largest covering around 8.4%. The cohort comprised adults aged roughly 18 to 95 years residing in 20 to 25 US areas. Recovered Cohort 3 donors showed two negative PCRs, clearance, or symptom resolution. What was sequenced was PBMCs or T cells enriched from blood (not recorded which). The source of this sequence is a man aged 50 or older who had recovered from COVID-19.

CDR3 region: CASSEEGASAEAFF. The CDR3 DNA reads TGTGCCAGCAGTGAGGAGGGGGCAAGCGCTGAAGCTTTCTTT. The chain combines TRBV2 with TRBJ1-1; 7 bases agree with TRBD1. Per the germline V gene, CDR1 is SNHLY and CDR2 is FYNNEI. The length of the CDR3 is 14 residues. J was trimmed by 6 bases and V by 3 bases; bases with no gene match: 7. The full variable domain, in which reference TRBV2 and TRBJ1-1 provide the parts outside the CDR3, is EPEVTQTPSHQVTQMGQEVILRCVPISNHLYFYWYRQILGQKVEFLVSFYNNEISEKSEIFDDQFSVERPDGSNFTLKIRSTKLEDSAMYFCASSEEGASAEAFFGQGTRLTVV.